The rows below give T cell receptor beta chains drawn from one sample of a study of blood T cell repertoires in COVID-19. TCRdb's copy holds only in-frame clones and misses some; the assay was immunoSEQ multiplex PCR. The sample yields 110,000 to 150,000 clones, around 72% seen once. The sequencing input was peripheral blood. The receptors originated from a woman in her sixties with acute or convalescent COVID-19. Both conserved end residues are part of each CDR3. The D gene is left open where the match is weak. Rows give clone size only sometimes, using once, few, many, or a class for an expanded clone.

CASSLLGDYEQYF	-	13	TRBV5-1	many	TRBJ2-7
CASSATSGRLPTDTQYF	TRBD2	17	TRBV5-1	-	TRBJ2-3
CASSDPRLAGDQETQYF	TRBD2	17	TRBV10-2	-	TRBJ2-5
CASSPTSPYGYTF	-	13	TRBV7-2	few	TRBJ1-2
CASSFVGATNEKLFF	-	15	TRBV7-9	-	TRBJ1-4
CASSSYDRESNTGELFF	TRBD1	17	TRBV28	-	TRBJ2-2
CASSPLGSSGNTIYF	-	15	TRBV7-2	few	TRBJ1-3
CASSPEVGGVNNEQFF	TRBD2	16	TRBV14	-	TRBJ2-1
CASSSGQRSNTGELFF	-	16	TRBV11-2	-	TRBJ2-2
CASSLVLGLAAQETQYF	TRBD2	17	TRBV28	-	TRBJ2-5
CASSEVGRSGQPQHF	-	15	TRBV2	once	TRBJ1-5
CSGTTGTSVYEQYF	TRBD2	14	TRBV29-1	-	TRBJ2-7
CASRYPGQQSGELFF	-	15	TRBV6-6	few	TRBJ2-2
CASSPREGREQFF	TRBD2	13	TRBV27	-	TRBJ2-1
CASLGTRSLEQYF	-	13	TRBV28	-	TRBJ2-7
CATSSGLSTDTQYF	-	14	TRBV15	-	TRBJ2-3
CASSRTSGGSYEQYF	TRBD2	15	TRBV6-2/TRBV6-3	-	TRBJ2-7
CASSPPGQGIYGYTF	TRBD1	15	TRBV14	-	TRBJ1-2
CATSDTGQGVLSGAFF	TRBD1	16	TRBV24-1	-	TRBJ1-1
CASSLSGYNEQFF	-	13	TRBV7-3	-	TRBJ2-1
CASRPETGQVNYGYTF	TRBD1	16	TRBV28	-	TRBJ1-2
CASSIRRLAGGSGEQFF	TRBD2	17	TRBV28	-	TRBJ2-1
CASGRTGVTYNEQFF	TRBD1	15	TRBV9	-	TRBJ2-1
CATSDSDRGHSPLHF	TRBD1	15	TRBV24-1	-	TRBJ1-6
CASSLPSPRATYGYTF	-	16	TRBV28	-	TRBJ1-2
CASSRQGSTEAFF	TRBD1	13	TRBV12-3/TRBV12-4	once	TRBJ1-1
CSVERPTGGRETQYF	TRBD1	15	TRBV29-1	-	TRBJ2-5
CASSLGGQGAVHGYTF	TRBD1	16	TRBV7-9	-	TRBJ1-2
CAGQTGSYNSPLHF	TRBD1	14	TRBV6-5	-	TRBJ1-6
CASSPLGRGIPYEQYF	-	16	TRBV28	-	TRBJ2-7
CASRNRGGPYEQYF	-	14	TRBV5-1	-	TRBJ2-7
CASSPDPTRPGNIQYF	-	16	TRBV5-1	-	TRBJ2-4
CASSQGGTGFYEQYF	TRBD1	15	TRBV4-2	-	TRBJ2-7
CASSYGQGGHGYTF	TRBD1	14	TRBV6-5	few	TRBJ1-2
CASSQDLARVYF	-	12	TRBV4-2	-	TRBJ1-3
CASSGGTSGSPLPYNEQFF	TRBD2	19	TRBV9	-	TRBJ2-1
CASSPYLLGLAGVWEQFF	TRBD2	18	TRBV28	-	TRBJ2-1
CASSLVAGGDLAKNIQYF	TRBD2	18	TRBV5-1	-	TRBJ2-4
CASSADREELFF	-	12	TRBV9	once	TRBJ1-4
CASSEREEETQYF	TRBD2	13	TRBV6-5	-	TRBJ2-5
CASSLSGKREQYF	-	13	TRBV18	-	TRBJ2-7
CASSHYVVGGPILTDTQYF	-	19	TRBV7-6	-	TRBJ2-3
CASSGGQGQTRSQNIQYF	TRBD1	18	TRBV27	few	TRBJ2-4
CATSRDGRGNTEAFF	-	15	TRBV15	-	TRBJ1-1
CASSFSGRAYEQYF	TRBD2	14	TRBV27	once	TRBJ2-7
CASSKGTSYSGNTIYF	-	16	TRBV21-1	few	TRBJ1-3
CASSQERQGQYYEQYF	-	16	TRBV4-2	-	TRBJ2-7
CAWGEPTGWSPLHF	-	14	TRBV30	many	TRBJ1-6
CASSVAPDSNYGYTF	-	15	TRBV9	-	TRBJ1-2
CASKTGLNNEQFF	TRBD1	13	TRBV27	few	TRBJ2-1
CASKLSGGYGGQFF	TRBD2	14	TRBV11-2	-	TRBJ2-1
CASSETDRVYEQYF	TRBD1	14	TRBV6-1	-	TRBJ2-7
CASSQADRGNYGYTF	TRBD1	15	TRBV4-1	-	TRBJ1-2
CASSLWASGSTDTQYF	TRBD2	16	TRBV27	-	TRBJ2-3
CASSREETQYF	-	11	TRBV18	-	TRBJ2-5
CASSPTDRVLGEQYF	TRBD1	15	TRBV7-9	-	TRBJ2-7
CAISDPNRVAGGGYTF	-	16	TRBV10-3	-	TRBJ1-2
CASSHTTRGYEQYF	-	14	TRBV3-1/TRBV3-2	-	TRBJ2-7
CASSSRVGQPQHF	-	13	TRBV7-6	-	TRBJ1-5
CASSSGDRGEKLFF	-	14	TRBV5-1	-	TRBJ1-4